The subject of this entry is one T cell receptor beta chain. Unique molecular identifiers were used to barcode this TCRbeta library. TCRdb re-analysed the PCR reads in MiXCR, keeping a single row per CDR3 protein. This sample has about 500,000 distinct CDR3 sequences, with approximately 32% found just once. These data originate in a study of T-cell reconstitution after alpha-beta-depleted transplantation in children. This CDR3 has 15 residues. Germline CDR1 is SGHRS and CDR2 is YFSETQ. V lost 0 bases and J 4 bases, leaving 11 bases between the germline ends. The genes are TRBV5-1 and TRBJ2-1; no clear D gene. The sequence was collected from a human donor who donated a stem cell graft to a child with aplastic anemia. Sequenced here: PBMCs from the stem cell graft donor, sampled from the stem cell graft. CDR3 sequence (DNA): TGCGCCAGCAGCTTGGGGGAAACTGAATACAATGAGCAGTTCTTC. Translation gives CASSLGETEYNEQFF.